The 32 T cell receptor beta chains listed next were all sequenced from one sample in a study of identical twins. TCRdb re-analysed the 5' RACE reads in MiXCR, keeping a single row per CDR3 protein. The sample includes about 240,000 distinct CDR3 sequences, about 10% of them seen just once. The sequencing input was memory T cells sorted from blood. Every receptor here comes from a man aged 50 or older in good health.

The gene calls are TRBV29-1 and TRBJ2-1; D may be TRBD2 (6 bases). Trimming removed 8 bases from V and 7 bases from J, with 15 bases in between. This CDR3 is built from 12 residues. The germline CDR1 and CDR2 sequences are SQVTM and ANQGSEA. CDR3 sequence reads: CSTRAGSNEQFF. The CDR3 DNA is TGCAGCACTCGTGCGGGGTCTAATGAGCAGTTCTTC.

V is TRBV7-8 and J is TRBJ2-7; TRBD1 matches at 7 bases. This CDR3 is built from 15 residues. CDR1 is SGHVS, CDR2 FQNEAQ, per germline. V trimming: 2 bases; J trimming: 6 bases; junction bases outside the gene matches: 10. CDR3 protein: CASSLYDREGSEQYF. As DNA, the CDR3 is TGTGCCAGCAGCTTATATGACAGGGAAGGGTCCGAGCAGTACTTC.

The V gene is TRBV27, the J gene TRBJ2-1; TRBD2 aligns across 8 bases. There are 16 residues in the CDR3. The V and J ends lost 2 bases and 2 bases, in that order; junction bases with no gene match: 5. The V gene's germline CDR1 is MNHEY and CDR2 SMNVEV (reference sequence). The CDR3 sequence is CASSLVGGVTYNEQFF. As DNA, the CDR3 is TGTGCCAGCAGTTTAGTCGGGGGGGTGACCTACAATGAGCAGTTCTTC.

This clonotype was recorded a few times. The gene calls are TRBV3-1 and TRBJ2-7, with TRBD2 identical over 7 bases. After removal of 3 bases from V and 3 bases from J, the junction contained 5 bases not matched to a gene. Germline loops: CDR1 LGHDT, CDR2 YNNKEL (reference sequence). The CDR3 covers 14 residues. CDR3 loop: CASSQGSGDYEQYF. The DNA for the CDR3 is TGTGCCAGCAGCCAGGGGAGCGGGGACTACGAGCAGTACTTC.

This clonotype was observed a handful of times. V gene TRBV4-3 combines with J gene TRBJ1-3; D perhaps matches TRBD1 (5 bases). Trimming pared 6 bases from V and 0 bases from J, leaving 15 bases between. Germline assignment: CDR1 LGHNA and CDR2 YSLEER. CDR3 length equals 16 residues. The CDR3 loop reads CASSWQGQSSGNTIYF. The CDR3, as DNA: TGCGCCAGCAGTTGGCAGGGTCAGAGCTCTGGAAACACCATATATTTT.

The chain recombines TRBV19 with TRBJ2-2, with D possibly being TRBD2 (5 bases). Per the germline V gene, CDR1 is LNHDA and CDR2 is SQIVND (reference sequence). V was clipped by 4 bases and J by 5 bases, with 20 bases between them. This CDR3 contains 17 residues. The CDR3 sequence is CASSNPAEAGRTGELFF. The CDR3 nucleotides are TGTGCCAGTAGTAACCCAGCGGAGGCGGGTCGAACCGGGGAGCTGTTTTTT.

This clonotype has more than one count but fewer than ten. This sequence joins TRBV5-1 and TRBJ1-1, with D maybe TRBD1 (5 bases). The CDR3 has 14 amino acids. V was pared by 3 bases and J by 2 bases, with 11 bases between. CDR1 is SGHRS and CDR2 is YFSETQ in the germline V gene. The CDR3 bases are TGCGCCAGCAGCTCGGGGGGACCAAACACTGAAGCTTTCTTT. Its protein product is CASSSGGPNTEAFF. The full variable domain, with the rest looked up from reference TRBV5-1 and TRBJ1-1, is KAGVTQTPRYLIKTRGQQVTLSCSPISGHRSVSWYQQTPGQGLQFLFEYFSETQRNKGNFPGRFSGRQFSNSRSEMNVSTLELGDSALYLCASSSGGPNTEAFFGQGTRLTVV.

This clonotype was seen repeatedly, ten times or more. The CDR3 DNA sequence: TGTGCCAGCAGCTTCGAGGGCCTTTGGGCCAAAAACATTCAGTACTTC. This encodes CASSFEGLWAKNIQYF. The chain couples TRBV5-5 to TRBJ2-4; tentative D call: TRBD2 (5 bases). Per the germline V gene, CDR1 is SGHKS and CDR2 is YYEKEE (reference sequence). Deletions cut 2 bases from V and 1 base from J, with 13 bases between. The CDR3 has 16 amino acids.

The table lists this clonotype with many counts. V and J are TRBV5-5 and TRBJ2-7; weak D call: TRBD1 (6 bases). Germline V gene sequence: CDR1 SGHKS, CDR2 YYEKEE (reference sequence). V was clipped by 1 base and J by 5 bases, with 10 bases between them. The CDR3 runs 13 residues. CDR3 coding DNA: TGTGCCAGCAGCTTGTACAGGGTCCACGAGCAGTACTTC. Protein sequence: CASSLYRVHEQYF.

V is TRBV20-1 and J is TRBJ1-3; D gene ambiguous. Germline CDR1 and CDR2: DFQATT and SNEGSKA (reference sequence). Trimming removed 5 bases at V and 0 bases at J, with 11 bases between. The CDR3 covers 14 residues. CDR3 bases: TGCAGTGCTCCCGGGTCCATCTCTGGAAACACCATATATTTT. Amino acid sequence: CSAPGSISGNTIYF.

This clonotype was picked up many times. CDR3 loop: CSARAQDSTDTQYF. CDR3 DNA sequence: TGCAGTGCTAGGGCACAGGATAGCACAGATACGCAGTATTTT. The J gene is TRBJ2-3, the V gene TRBV20-1; perhaps TRBD1 as D (5 bases). Germline V gene sequence: CDR1 DFQATT, CDR2 SNEGSKA (reference sequence). The CDR3 runs 14 residues. V lost 3 bases to trimming and J lost 0 bases, with 10 bases between them.

The chain uses TRBV20-1 and TRBJ2-4; D unresolved. Germline V lookup: CDR1 DFQATT, CDR2 SNEGSKA (reference sequence). Deletions cut 0 bases from V and 8 bases from J, with 14 bases between. CDR3 length equals 14 residues. CDR3 loop: CSARDLMGQDIQYF. CDR3 sequence (DNA): TGCAGTGCTAGAGATTTAATGGGCCAAGACATTCAGTACTTC.

The V gene is TRBV6-5, the J gene TRBJ2-1, with D maybe TRBD2 (5 bases). CDR1 and CDR2 (germline): MNHEY, SVGAGI. V gave up 4 bases and J gave up 5 bases, with 9 bases separating them. This CDR3 contains 13 residues. The CDR3 DNA reads as TGTGCCAGCAGTTCCACTAGTCACAATGAGCAGTTCTTC. Translation gives CASSSTSHNEQFF.

CDR3 amino acids: CASSPLPGQGVYGYTF. The CDR3 DNA reads TGTGCCAGCAGTCCACTACCTGGACAGGGGGTGTATGGCTACACCTTC. The J gene is TRBJ1-2, the V gene TRBV6-1, with TRBD1 identical over 10 bases. The CDR3 loop spans 16 amino acids. Germline CDR1 MNHNS, CDR2 SASEGT. With 5 bases clipped from V and 5 bases from J, the junction kept 11 bases outside the gene matches.

This clonotype appeared many times. The rearrangement joins TRBV3-1 to TRBJ2-2; no definite D call. This CDR3 contains 16 residues. CDR1 and CDR2 (germline): LGHDT, YNNKEL (reference sequence). V lost 1 base to trimming and J lost 1 base, with 10 bases between them. Written as DNA, the CDR3 is TGTGCCAGCAGCCAAGGCTTACTGAGGAACACCGGGGAGCTGTTTTTT. This sequence encodes CASSQGLLRNTGELFF.

This clonotype appeared a few times. The V gene is TRBV20-1, the J gene TRBJ2-2; D perhaps matches TRBD1 (5 bases). The germline CDR1 and CDR2 sequences are DFQATT and SNEGSKA (reference sequence). V lost 5 bases and J 0 bases, leaving 7 bases between the germline ends. The CDR3 is made up of 13 amino acids. DNA for the CDR3: TGCAGTGCTGGACACGCGAACACCGGGGAGCTGTTTTTT. Its protein is CSAGHANTGELFF.

V usage is TRBV20-1 and J usage is TRBJ2-7, with 16 bases fitting TRBD2. The V segment lost 3 bases and the J segment 6 bases; nucleotides outside the gene matches: 5. CDR1 is DFQATT and CDR2 is SNEGSKA in the germline V gene (reference sequence). The CDR3 length is 15 residues. The CDR3 DNA reads as TGCAGTGCTAGGGGGACTAGCGGGAGGGCCGCCGAGCAGTACTTC. Translating it yields CSARGTSGRAAEQYF.

The J gene is TRBJ2-5, the V gene TRBV5-1, with TRBD2 identical over 11 bases. Germline V CDR1 and CDR2: SGHRS, YFSETQ. This CDR3 comprises 15 residues. V shed 6 bases and J 1 base; nucleotides not matched to a gene: 5. In DNA form, the CDR3 reads TGCGCCAGCACGTTAGCGGGGGGGACCCAAGAGACCCAGTACTTC. Translated, it gives CASTLAGGTQETQYF.

This clonotype was detected many times. V usage is TRBV7-8 and J usage is TRBJ2-7; D is ambiguous. This CDR3 is 16 amino acids long. Germline CDR1 reads SGHVS; CDR2 reads FQNEAQ. With 1 base removed from V and 2 bases from J, the gap between germline ends came to 15 bases. CDR3 in amino acids: CASSLGVGSTPYEQYF. The CDR3 DNA is TGTGCCAGCAGCTTAGGGGTGGGATCGACGCCCTACGAGCAGTACTTC.

This clonotype was seen a few times. The genes are TRBV7-2 and TRBJ1-3; D is undetermined. V gave up 5 bases and J gave up 0 bases, with 8 bases separating them. Germline CDR1 reads SGHTA; CDR2 reads FQGNSA. CDR3 length equals 14 residues. This CDR3 is CASSELFSGNTIYF. The CDR3 DNA sequence: TGTGCCAGCAGCGAACTATTCTCTGGAAACACCATATATTTT.

Many counts were recorded for this clonotype. The rearrangement uses TRBV14 and TRBJ2-2; D perhaps matches TRBD2 (5 bases). V was shortened by 6 bases and J by 0 bases, with 17 bases between the two germline ends. This CDR3 comprises 17 residues. Germline CDR1 is SGHDN and CDR2 is FVKESK. This CDR3 reads CASSPLDLYANTGELFF. Written as DNA, the CDR3 is TGTGCCAGCAGTCCCTTGGACTTGTACGCGAACACCGGGGAGCTGTTTTTT.

The rearrangement uses TRBV24-1 and TRBJ2-1; 10 bases are shared with TRBD2. The CDR3 is 15 residues long. Germline V gene data show CDR1 as KGHDR and CDR2 as SFDVKD. J was trimmed by 8 bases and V by 5 bases; bases with no gene match: 8. The CDR3 DNA is TGTGCCACCAGTGCTCAGCGGGGGGGCCTCGATGAGCAGTTCTTC. This codes for CATSAQRGGLDEQFF.

This clonotype was found a few times. The gene calls are TRBV6-1 and TRBJ2-5, with 8 bases fitting TRBD1. The germline gives CDR1 MNHNS, CDR2 SASEGT. After removal of 5 bases from V and 4 bases from J, the junction contained 9 bases not matched to a gene. The CDR3 sequence is 15 residues long. In DNA, the CDR3 is TGTGCCAGCAGTAAGAACAGGGGGATGAGAGAGACCCAGTACTTC. This encodes CASSKNRGMRETQYF.

This clonotype was detected a few times. The V call is TRBV5-1, the J call TRBJ1-2; 7 positions agree with TRBD1. The CDR3 covers 14 residues. Losses at the gene ends were 6 bases for V and 8 bases for J; bases not matched to a gene: 13. Germline CDR1 is SGHRS and CDR2 is YFSETQ. CDR3 nucleotide sequence: TGCGCCAGCATCCAGGAGGGGGCGGGAAGCGGCTACACCTTC. Translated: CASIQEGAGSGYTF.

This clonotype was picked up a small number of times. The genes are TRBV5-4 and TRBJ2-7, with D perhaps TRBD1 or TRBD2 (6 bases each). V was clipped by 4 bases and J by 12 bases, with 17 bases between them. The CDR3 is 12 amino acids. Germline V gene data show CDR1 as SGHNT and CDR2 as YYREEE (reference sequence). The CDR3 nucleotides are TGTGCCAGCAGCGGAGGGGTGGCAGGGGTGTACTTC. It translates to CASSGGVAGVYF. Full variable domain (missing parts from reference TRBV5-4 and TRBJ2-7): ETGVTQSPTHLIKTRGQQVTLRCSSQSGHNTVSWYQQALGQGPQFIFQYYREEENGRGNFPPRFSGLQFPNYSSELNVNALELDDSALYLCASSGGVAGVYFGPGTRLTVT.

The chain uses TRBV3-1 and TRBJ2-5; weak D call: TRBD1 (5 bases). This CDR3 has 17 residues. The V end was cut by 0 bases, the J end by 6 bases, with 20 bases between. Per germline, CDR1 LGHDT and CDR2 YNNKEL (reference sequence). In DNA, the CDR3 is TGTGCCAGCAGCCAAGACTATCCAGGGAAGATTGGGAAGACCCAGTACTTC. It codes for CASSQDYPGKIGKTQYF.

This clonotype was counted only a few times. The chain carries TRBV11-2 and TRBJ2-1, with D maybe TRBD2 (6 bases). In germline, CDR1 is SGHAT, CDR2 FQNNGV. The CDR3 has 12 amino acids. Trimming shortened V by 7 bases and J by 7 bases, and 11 bases separated the two germline ends. CDR3 sequence (DNA): TGTGCCAGCACCCGGGACTGGAATGAGCAGTTCTTC. This gives the protein CASTRDWNEQFF.

The chain is built from TRBV5-5 and TRBJ2-7, with 8 bases fitting TRBD2. The CDR3 covers 15 residues. Germline assignment: CDR1 SGHKS and CDR2 YYEKEE (reference sequence). V shed 1 base and J 7 bases; nucleotides not matched to a gene: 10. The CDR3: CASSLTTGGPLEQYF. CDR3 in DNA: TGTGCCAGCAGCTTGACGACGGGAGGGCCCTTGGAGCAGTACTTC.

In DNA, the CDR3 is TGTGCCAGCAGCTTAGTGTCCCGCGGGCACTACGAGCAGTACTTC. It encodes CASSLVSRGHYEQYF. The chain links TRBV11-2 to TRBJ2-7, with a possible D match to TRBD2 (5 bases). Germline assignment: CDR1 SGHAT and CDR2 FQNNGV. V lost 1 base and J 3 bases, leaving 13 bases between the germline ends. The CDR3 contains 15 residues.

The rearrangement links TRBV7-9 to TRBJ2-7; 10 nucleotides line up with TRBD1. The CDR3 sequence is 15 residues long. Per germline, CDR1 SEHNR and CDR2 FQNEAQ (reference sequence). V shed 0 bases, J shed 5 bases, and the junction held 4 bases outside the gene matches. The CDR3, as DNA: TGTGCCAGCAGCTTAGCCGGGACAGGGGTAAACGAGCAGTACTTC. This codes for CASSLAGTGVNEQYF.

The chain joins TRBV7-8 to TRBJ1-1; a possible D gene is TRBD1 (5 bases). Trimming took 2 bases from V and 0 from J, leaving 10 bases between them. CDR3 length equals 15 residues. CDR1 is SGHVS, CDR2 FQNEAQ, per germline. The CDR3 reads CASSLPGTVNTEAFF. DNA of the CDR3: TGTGCCAGCAGCTTACCCGGGACGGTGAACACTGAAGCTTTCTTT.

This chain links TRBV20-1 with TRBJ2-1; TRBD2 is a possible D gene (6 bases). In germline, CDR1 is DFQATT, CDR2 SNEGSKA (reference sequence). CDR3 length equals 14 residues. The V and J ends lost 6 bases and 4 bases respectively, with 16 bases between them. CDR3 in amino acids: CSASSAGRYNEQFF. CDR3 DNA sequence: TGCAGTGCGTCCTCTGCGGGGAGATACAATGAGCAGTTCTTC.